This TCR beta chain was captured in a study of shared clonotypes between healthy human individuals. CDR1 SGHTA and CDR2 FQGNSA come from the germline V gene. This CDR3 contains 15 residues. The ends lost 4 bases at V and 7 bases at J; junction bases unmatched: 8. TCRdb's copy holds only in-frame clones and misses some; the assay was immunoSEQ multiplex PCR. The sample has around 500,000 clones, approximately 79% seen once; the top ten hold about 12%. Sequenced sample: PBMCs. This rearrangement joins TRBV7-2 to TRBJ2-7; 12 bases are shared with TRBD2. This receptor was taken from a woman between 40 and 55 years old in good health. Some clones in this sample may be carry-over from other donors' samples. The CDR3 DNA sequence: TGTGCCAGCAGCTCGGGACTAGCGGGCATCCCTGAGCAGTACTTC. Residues: CASSSGLAGIPEQYF. Based on the CDR3 plus reference TRBV7-2 and TRBJ2-7, the full variable domain is GAGVSQSPSNKVTEKGKDVELRCDPISGHTALYWYRQSLGQGLEFLIYFQGNSAPDKSGLPSDRFSAERTGGSVSTLTIQRTQQEDSAVYLCASSSGLAGIPEQYFGPGTRLTVT.